One sample yielded the 31 T cell receptor beta chains listed below, sequenced in a study of T cell repertoires in cytomegalovirus infection. MiXCR, applied by TCRdb to the reads, yields one record per CDR3 protein. The table includes approximately 990,000 distinct CDR3 sequences, approximately 32% detected once. For these TCRs, the target antigens are not known. Sequenced material: cultured CD8+ T cells from PBMCs, taken from culture after CMV antigen stimulation. Receptors were obtained from a human donor in good health (CMV status not recorded). Some clones in this sample may be carry-over from other donors' samples.

J is TRBJ1-6 and V is TRBV27; D gene uncertain. CDR1 MNHEY and CDR2 SMNVEV come from the germline V gene (reference sequence). Deletions cut 2 bases from V and 2 bases from J, with 7 bases between. The length of the CDR3 is 15 residues. CDR3 nucleotides: TGTGCCAGCAGTTTAGCCCCTACCTATAATTCACCCCTCCACTTT. This encodes CASSLAPTYNSPLHF.

The chain combines TRBV27 with TRBJ2-2; 8 bases are a match to TRBD2. This CDR3 contains 19 residues. Germline trimming cut 7 bases from V and 5 bases from J; bases unmatched to any gene: 21. CDR1 MNHEY and CDR2 SMNVEV come from the germline V gene (reference sequence). The CDR3 DNA reads as TGTGCCAGCACCCCCGGGAGGGGCGATGGAATAGGGGGAACCGGGGAGCTGTTTTTT. It translates to CASTPGRGDGIGGTGELFF.

This chain connects TRBV6-2 or TRBV6-3 to TRBJ1-2; 7 nucleotides line up with TRBD1. The CDR3 loop spans 13 amino acids. Trimming at V came to 0 bases and at J to 7 bases, leaving 2 bases not matched to a gene. Germline V lookup: CDR1 MNHEY, CDR2 SVGEGT. The CDR3 reads CASSYSTGFGYTF. CDR3 nucleotides: TGTGCCAGCAGTTACTCGACAGGGTTTGGCTACACCTTC.

The CDR3 protein is CAWSTLIKSYEQYF. The CDR3 nucleotides read TGTGCCTGGAGTACCCTGATCAAATCCTACGAGCAGTACTTC. V usage is TRBV30 and J usage is TRBJ2-7; no clear D. Germline V CDR1 and CDR2: GTSNPN, SVGIG (reference sequence). This CDR3 is 14 amino acids long. V lost 2 bases and J lost 1, with 12 bases in between.

The J gene is TRBJ2-2, the V gene TRBV12-3 or TRBV12-4; D might be TRBD2 (6 bases). Trimming pared 5 bases from V and 3 bases from J, leaving 13 bases between. CDR3 size: 15 residues. The CDR3 reads CASSPGTSYTGELFF. CDR3 nucleotides: TGTGCCAGCAGTCCCGGGACTTCTTACACCGGGGAGCTGTTTTTT.

The chain carries TRBV6-2 or TRBV6-3 and TRBJ2-2; D ambiguous. Germline V gives CDR1 MNHEY, CDR2 SVGEGT. CDR3 length: 15 amino acids. The V and J ends lost 6 bases and 0 bases respectively, with 11 bases between them. The CDR3 sequence is CASSFSTSNTGELFF. The CDR3 DNA follows: TGTGCCAGCAGCTTCTCGACTTCGAACACCGGGGAGCTGTTTTTT.

This clonotype was seen more than once but under ten times. V gene TRBV27 combines with J gene TRBJ2-3, with 10 bases aligning to TRBD2. The CDR3 is 19 amino acids. J was trimmed by 2 bases and V by 6 bases; bases with no gene match: 17. Looked up from germline, CDR1 is MNHEY and CDR2 is SMNVEV (reference sequence). CDR3 protein: CASSKLTSGWAIATDTQYF. In nucleotides, the CDR3 is TGTGCCAGCAGCAAGCTGACTAGCGGGTGGGCGATCGCCACAGATACGCAGTATTTT.

This clonotype was seen only a few times. The chain combines TRBV12-3 or TRBV12-4 with TRBJ2-1, with D perhaps TRBD1 or TRBD2 (5 bases each). The CDR3 totals 12 residues. V gave up 5 bases and J gave up 10 bases, with 12 bases separating them. CDR3: CASSPGSQEQFF. The CDR3 DNA reads TGTGCCAGCAGTCCAGGGAGCCAAGAGCAGTTCTTC.

The chain uses TRBV4-2 and TRBJ2-5; 10 bases line up with TRBD2. V gave up 0 bases and J gave up 1 base; unmatched junction bases: 8. Germline CDR1 and CDR2: LGHNA and YNFKEQ. This CDR3 is built from 18 residues. The CDR3 DNA is TGTGCCAGCAGCCAAGAAATAGCGGGGGGTGGCCCCCAAGAGACCCAGTACTTC. Translating it yields CASSQEIAGGGPQETQYF.

About this clonotype itself: The germline gene is not matched at one end of the junction; a read error may be the cause. The chain is built from TRBV6-5 and TRBJ2-3; no firm D call. Germline lookup yields CDR1 MNHEY and CDR2 SVGAGI. The CDR3 totals 13 residues. The CDR3 is CASSSLVGDMQYF. CDR3 bases: TGTGCCAGCAGTTCTTTGGTTGGAGATATGCAGTATTTT.

This chain uses TRBV6-5 with TRBJ2-2; perhaps D is TRBD1 or TRBD2 (5 bases each). Germline CDR1 reads MNHEY; CDR2 reads SVGAGI. The CDR3 loop spans 14 amino acids. Trimming removed 2 bases from V and 7 bases from J, with 11 bases in between. CDR3 nucleotides: TGTGCCAGCAGTTACACCCTTGGGGGCGGGGAGCTGTTTTTT. Its translation: CASSYTLGGGELFF.

Remarks on this clonotype: A read error may account for a junction end that differs from germline. The chain has TRBV6-2 or TRBV6-3 and TRBJ1-2, with 8 bases fitting TRBD1. CDR3 length equals 15 residues. Germline V gene sequence: CDR1 MNHEY, CDR2 SVGEGT. The CDR3 loop reads CVSTKRDRIGYGYTF. The CDR3 coding sequence is TGTGTCAGCACCAAGCGGGACAGGATCGGCTATGGCTACACCTTC.

The chain couples TRBV11-2 to TRBJ2-7; 7 nucleotides line up with TRBD2. This CDR3 is built from 16 residues. V gave up 1 base and J gave up 6 bases; unmatched junction bases: 12. Germline CDR1 and CDR2: SGHAT and FQNNGV. CDR3 in DNA: TGTGCCAGCAGCTTAGGCCGGACACACCAGCGGGGCGAGCAGTACTTC. Encoded protein: CASSLGRTHQRGEQYF.

This clonotype was picked up many times. This chain links TRBV7-2 with TRBJ1-5; 7 bases line up with TRBD1. Unmatched junction bases numbered 9, after V lost 3 bases and J lost 7 bases. The CDR3 sequence is 15 residues long. Looked up from germline, CDR1 is SGHTA and CDR2 is FQGNSA. The CDR3 nucleotides are TGTGCCAGCAGCTTCGGACAGGTTGGGCGGCAGCCCCAGCATTTT. Its protein product is CASSFGQVGRQPQHF.

There are a few counts of this clonotype. The rearrangement joins TRBV12-3 or TRBV12-4 to TRBJ2-7, with D uncertain. CDR3 length equals 12 residues. V was trimmed by 5 bases and J by 5 bases, leaving 10 bases between them. CDR3 bases: TGTGCCAGCAGTCCCCCTTCCCACGAGCAGTACTTC. Protein product: CASSPPSHEQYF.

V usage is TRBV4-1 and J usage is TRBJ2-5, with D possibly TRBD1 on 6 matching bases. Germline V lookup: CDR1 MGHRA, CDR2 YSYEKL. V lost 0 bases to trimming and J lost 9 bases, with 11 bases between them. The CDR3 is 13 amino acids. DNA of the CDR3: TGCGCCAGCAGCCAAGAGAGGGGGTTGGCCCAGTACTTC. This codes for CASSQERGLAQYF.

The chain has TRBV4-1 and TRBJ1-1; 9 nucleotides align to TRBD1. V was pared by 1 base and J by 8 bases, with 8 bases of the junction left unmatched. Germline loops: CDR1 MGHRA, CDR2 YSYEKL. The CDR3 is 15 residues long. CDR3 sequence: CASSQGDRGRGEAFF. For the CDR3, the DNA is TGCGCCAGCAGCCAAGGCGACAGGGGGAGGGGGGAAGCTTTCTTT.

The rearrangement joins TRBV20-1 to TRBJ2-1; D may be TRBD2 (7 bases). The CDR3 is 15 amino acids. The V gene's germline CDR1 is DFQATT and CDR2 SNEGSKA (reference sequence). V was shortened by 3 bases and J by 3 bases, with 15 bases between the two germline ends. CDR3 in amino acids: CSARGRGDFYNEQFF. The DNA of the CDR3 is TGCAGTGCTAGGGGGAGGGGGGACTTCTACAATGAGCAGTTCTTC.

DNA for the CDR3: TGTGCTAGTGGTTTGAACAGTCCTAACTATGGCTACACCTTC. It encodes CASGLNSPNYGYTF. V is TRBV12-5 and J is TRBJ1-2; D is undetermined. Per germline, CDR1 LGHNT and CDR2 FRNRAP. The length of the CDR3 is 14 residues. Between the trimmed V and J ends, which lost 2 bases and 0 bases, there was a span of 7 bases.

This chain connects TRBV7-6 to TRBJ2-1; D not certain. V gave up 4 bases and J gave up 0 bases, with 10 bases separating them. Germline CDR1 reads SGHVS; CDR2 reads FNYEAQ. The CDR3 loop spans 15 amino acids. The CDR3 coding sequence is TGTGCCAGCAGCTATGACGTTAGCTCCTACAATGAGCAGTTCTTC. This sequence encodes CASSYDVSSYNEQFF.

In its sample, this clonotype was seen once. The chain uses TRBV4-1 and TRBJ2-1; TRBD2 aligns across 10 bases. V gave up 0 bases and J gave up 4 bases; unmatched junction bases: 15. From germline, CDR1 is MGHRA and CDR2 YSYEKL. The length of the CDR3 is 20 residues. CDR3 sequence (DNA): TGCGCCAGCAGCCAAGAAGTTCTAGCGGGGGACCCTCCCTTTTACAATGAGCAGTTCTTC. Protein product: CASSQEVLAGDPPFYNEQFF.

This clonotype was counted many times. The rearrangement links TRBV10-2 to TRBJ2-2; TRBD2 matches 8 bases. The V and J ends lost 4 bases and 1 base, in that order; junction bases with no gene match: 8. Germline-derived CDR1 and CDR2 are WSHSY and SAAADI. CDR3 length: 17 residues. In DNA form, the CDR3 reads TGCGCCAGCAGTGGACTCACCAGCGGGGGGAACACCGGGGAGCTGTTTTTT. It codes for CASSGLTSGGNTGELFF.

CDR3 bases: TGTGCCAGCAGCCAAGCAATTTGGGACAGGGGCAGCAATGAGCAGTTCTTC. Protein sequence: CASSQAIWDRGSNEQFF. The J gene is TRBJ2-1, the V gene TRBV4-2; 10 bases are a match to TRBD1. The V and J ends lost 1 base and 6 bases, in that order; junction bases with no gene match: 9. Germline-derived CDR1 and CDR2 are LGHNA and YNFKEQ. CDR3 size: 17 residues.

This CDR3 is CASSENRVTEAFF. CDR3 nucleotides: TGCGCCAGCAGTGAAAACAGGGTCACTGAAGCTTTCTTT. The chain combines TRBV10-1 with TRBJ1-1, with D possibly being TRBD1 (6 bases). This CDR3 contains 13 residues. V was pared by 3 bases and J by 4 bases, with 9 bases between. Germline CDR1 reads WNHNN; CDR2 reads SYGVQD (reference sequence).

There are many counts of this clonotype. The chain uses TRBV12-3 or TRBV12-4 and TRBJ1-5; tentative D call: TRBD1 (5 bases). This CDR3 contains 15 residues. V was shortened by 5 bases and J by 4 bases, with 15 bases between the two germline ends. CDR3 region: CASSLPGNRNQPQHF. DNA for the CDR3: TGTGCCAGCAGTCTCCCAGGGAATCGGAATCAGCCCCAGCATTTT.

The table lists this clonotype with a few counts. The V call is TRBV6-1, the J call TRBJ2-1; TRBD2 aligns across 7 bases. The junction had 10 bases not matched to a gene; V was cut back by 8 bases and J by 6 bases. Germline V gene lookup returns CDR1 MNHNS and CDR2 SASEGT. The CDR3 length is 14 residues. CDR3 sequence (DNA): TGTGCCAGCCGGGCGATAGCGGGCCCCAATGAGCAGTTCTTC. Its protein product is CASRAIAGPNEQFF.

This clonotype was counted a few times. The chain is built from TRBV19 and TRBJ2-1, with a possible D match to TRBD1 (5 bases). Trimming cost V 3 bases and J 4 bases, with 13 bases left between them. This CDR3 has 15 amino acids. The germline CDR1 and CDR2 sequences are LNHDA and SQIVND (reference sequence). CDR3: CASSISDTAYNEQFF. The CDR3 nucleotides are TGTGCCAGTAGTATTTCGGACACCGCATACAATGAGCAGTTCTTC.

The chain combines TRBV14 with TRBJ1-1; D ambiguous. Trimming stripped 0 bases from V and 6 bases from J, with 8 bases between. Germline V lookup: CDR1 SGHDN, CDR2 FVKESK. This CDR3 contains 13 residues. The CDR3 spells CASSQEARSEAFF. The CDR3 region has the DNA TGTGCCAGCAGCCAAGAGGCCCGGTCTGAAGCTTTCTTT.

This clonotype was seen many times. J is TRBJ2-7 and V is TRBV7-8; tentative D call: TRBD2 (5 bases). This CDR3 has 13 amino acids. Trimming pared 5 bases from V and 2 bases from J, leaving 10 bases between. Germline CDR1 SGHVS, CDR2 FQNEAQ. The CDR3 sequence: CASSDPEAYEQYF. In nucleotides, the CDR3 is TGTGCCAGCAGCGACCCGGAGGCCTACGAGCAGTACTTC.

The CDR3 protein is CASSYLQGNTIYF. CDR3 DNA: TGTGCCAGCAGTTATTTACAGGGAAACACCATATATTTT. The chain uses TRBV6-6 and TRBJ1-3; D is ambiguous. Trimming pared 3 bases from V and 4 bases from J, leaving 7 bases between. Germline V gene lookup returns CDR1 MNHNY and CDR2 SVGAGI (reference sequence). CDR3 length: 13 residues.

This clonotype was seen only a few times. The chain combines TRBV10-3 with TRBJ1-1; 9 positions agree with TRBD1. The V segment lost 2 bases and the J segment 5 bases; nucleotides outside the gene matches: 9. This CDR3 is built from 16 residues. Germline assignment: CDR1 ENHRY and CDR2 SYGVKD. The CDR3 nucleotides are TGTGCCATCAGTGAGAGGGGGGGGACAGGGAGGACTGAAGCTTTCTTT. Protein sequence: CAISERGGTGRTEAFF.